Listed here are 6 T cell receptor beta chains from one sample, sequenced in a study of CXCR3-negative and CXCR3-positive naive CD8 T cells. Via 5' RACE with UMI labels, TRB cDNA libraries were prepared. TCRdb processed the 5' RACE reads again and assigns one entry to each CDR3 protein, with no DNA. Here the sample table reports over 100,000 distinct CDR3 sequences. The sequenced sample was naive CXCR3- CD8+ T cells from blood. Documented subset: CD45RO-CCR7+CD27+CD95- naive CD8+ T cells lacking CXCR3 (TNR3-). All receptors come from a human donor in good health. Some clones in this sample may be carry-over from other donors' samples.

The gene calls are TRBV30 and TRBJ2-7; TCRdb picks TRBD2, but there is no DNA to check that call. CDR1 is GTSNPN and CDR2 is SVGIG in the germline V gene (reference sequence). CDR3 length: 19 residues. Here the CDR3 reads CAWSDFTGTSGGGVDEQYF.

The J gene is TRBJ2-7, the V gene TRBV9. The CDR3 is made up of 11 amino acids. The germline CDR1 and CDR2 sequences are SGDLS and YYNGEE. CDR3 residues: CASSVKGEQYF.

The chain combines TRBV6-2 or TRBV6-3 with TRBJ1-6. CDR3 size: 13 residues. Germline CDR1 and CDR2: MNHEY and SVGEGT. CDR3 amino acids: CASSYTENSPLHF.

The chain employs TRBV12-3 or TRBV12-4 and TRBJ2-7; the TCRdb D gene call, TRBD2, has no DNA to confirm it. The CDR3 covers 13 residues. This CDR3 is CASSASGPLEQYF.

CDR3 in amino acids: CASSHQLTAGRAETQYF. The chain recombines TRBV12-3 or TRBV12-4 with TRBJ2-5; checking the TCRdb D call of TRBD1 is not possible without DNA. The CDR3 length is 17 residues.

The genes are TRBV12-3 or TRBV12-4 and TRBJ1-1. This CDR3 is built from 13 residues. The CDR3 loop reads CASSFQKNTEAFF.